These 23 T cell receptor beta chains originate from one sample sequenced in a study of patients and donors after allogeneic stem cell transplantation. MiXCR, run by TCRdb on the RT-PCR reads, gives a single entry per CDR3 protein. There are around 7,000 distinct CDR3 sequences in the sample; about 12% occur only once, and around 50% lies in the top ten. Sample: blood, either unsorted or a sorted T cell fraction (not recorded which). All receptors come from a human donor who was either an allogeneic HSCT recipient or a stem cell or donor lymphocyte infusion donor (not recorded which). It is not recorded whose cells these are; they may come from a transplant donor.

Within the sample, this clonotype is medium-sized. The rearrangement uses TRBV7-2 and TRBJ1-5; D is unresolved. Trimming left V 2 bases short and J 10 bases short, with 15 bases between. This CDR3 is 14 amino acids long. Looked up from germline, CDR1 is SGHTA and CDR2 is FQGNSA. CDR3 loop: CASSLSPAARPQHF. The DNA for the CDR3 is TGTGCCAGCAGCTTATCCCCCGCGGCCCGACCCCAGCATTTT.

The chain recombines TRBV10-3 with TRBJ1-1; D is unclear. Germline CDR1 is ENHRY and CDR2 is SYGVKD. Trimming removed 5 bases at V and 1 base at J, with 11 bases between. This CDR3 has 14 amino acids. CDR3 coding DNA: TGTGCCATCAGTCCCCAGGCGCCGAACACTGAAGCTTTCTTT. Protein product: CAISPQAPNTEAFF.

The CDR3 loop is CASSAGLQSLYEQYF. The CDR3 DNA reads as TGTGCCAGCAGCGCGGGACTCCAAAGCCTCTACGAGCAGTACTTC. V gene TRBV7-9 combines with J gene TRBJ2-7, with D perhaps matching TRBD2 (6 bases). There are 15 residues in the CDR3. Trimming took 5 bases from V and 3 from J, leaving 17 bases between them. Germline lookup yields CDR1 SEHNR and CDR2 FQNEAQ (reference sequence).

This chain links TRBV9 with TRBJ1-1, with D unresolved. The V gene's germline CDR1 is SGDLS and CDR2 YYNGEE. V was cut by 3 bases and J by 1 base, with 10 bases left in between. This CDR3 is 14 amino acids long. CDR3 sequence (DNA): TGTGCCAGCAGCGCCTTGCGAGGGAACACTGAAGCTTTCTTT. Translation: CASSALRGNTEAFF. The whole variable domain, filled in from reference TRBV9 and TRBJ1-1, reads DSGVTQTPKHLITATGQRVTLRCSPRSGDLSVYWYQQSLDQGLQFLIQYYNGEERAKGNILERFSAQQFPDLHSELNLSSLELGDSALYFCASSALRGNTEAFFGQGTRLTVV.

This clonotype was seen ten or more times. The V gene is TRBV24-1, the J gene TRBJ2-3; unclear D gene. CDR1 KGHDR and CDR2 SFDVKD come from the germline V gene. The CDR3 contains 15 residues. Trimming removed 3 bases from V and 1 base from J, with 10 bases in between. CDR3 nucleotides: TGTGCCACCAGTGATACGGGCCTACGCACAGATACGCAGTATTTT. Amino acid sequence: CATSDTGLRTDTQYF.

This clonotype turned up a few times. The chain joins TRBV24-1 to TRBJ1-6; D not resolved. Germline loops: CDR1 KGHDR, CDR2 SFDVKD. This CDR3 contains 12 residues. Trimming pared 2 bases from V and 12 bases from J, leaving 7 bases between. CDR3: CATSDSGEPLHF. The DNA for the CDR3 is TGTGCCACCAGTGATTCGGGAGAACCCCTCCACTTT.

This clonotype was detected a few times. The rearrangement links TRBV15 to TRBJ2-1; no clear D. Trimming stripped 2 bases from V and 5 bases from J, with 13 bases between. The germline V gene has CDR1 LNHNV and CDR2 YYDKDF (reference sequence). This CDR3 is 15 amino acids long. The CDR3 DNA sequence: TGTGCCACCAGCAGATTCCTCTGGGCAGACAATGAGCAGTTCTTC. As protein: CATSRFLWADNEQFF.

The sample holds many counts of this clonotype. This rearrangement joins TRBV7-9 to TRBJ2-5, with a tentative D call TRBD1 (5 bases). Germline V gives CDR1 SEHNR, CDR2 FQNEAQ (reference sequence). CDR3 length: 15 residues. Trimming removed 8 bases from V and 3 bases from J, with 19 bases in between. The CDR3 reads CASQAWGPREETQYF. DNA for the CDR3: TGTGCCAGCCAGGCCTGGGGCCCCCGCGAAGAGACCCAGTACTTC.

This clonotype was recorded many times. This chain uses TRBV7-2 with TRBJ1-2, with TRBD1 as a possible D gene (6 bases). CDR3 length equals 13 residues. Germline values: CDR1 SGHTA, CDR2 FQGNSA. V was cut by 11 bases and J by 4 bases, with 17 bases left in between. The CDR3 loop reads CASFQGFIYGYTF. In DNA form, the CDR3 reads TGTGCCTCCTTTCAGGGGTTTATCTATGGCTACACCTTC.

This clonotype has at least ten counts. The V and J genes are TRBV30 and TRBJ1-1; D remains unclear. This CDR3 comprises 11 residues. Germline assignment: CDR1 GTSNPN and CDR2 SVGIG (reference sequence). Trimming left V 4 bases short and J 1 base short, with 4 bases between. This CDR3 is CAWKANTEAFF. As DNA, the CDR3 is TGTGCCTGGAAAGCGAACACTGAAGCTTTCTTT. The entire variable domain, with the rest obtained from reference TRBV30 and TRBJ1-1, is as follows: SQTIHQWPATLVQPVGSPLSLECTVEGTSNPNLYWYRQAAGRGLQLLFYSVGIGQISSEVPQNLSASRPQDRQFILSSKKLLLSDSGFYLCAWKANTEAFFGQGTRLTVV.

This clonotype occurred many times. CDR3 bases: TGTGCCAGCTTAAGGACCGGGAACACTGAAGCTTTCTTT. Residues: CASLRTGNTEAFF. The chain is built from TRBV5-4 and TRBJ1-1; D remains unclear. Looked up from germline, CDR1 is SGHNT and CDR2 is YYREEE (reference sequence). V dropped 7 bases and J dropped 1 base, with 11 bases sitting between them. CDR3 length: 13 amino acids.

In its sample, this clonotype was seen many times. The chain employs TRBV7-9 and TRBJ1-5, with a weak D call TRBD1 (6 bases). The ends were cut back, 5 bases at V and 3 bases at J, with 20 bases in the middle. Germline V gene lookup returns CDR1 SEHNR and CDR2 FQNEAQ (reference sequence). The CDR3 runs 17 residues. In nucleotides, the CDR3 is TGTGCCAGCAGCCGCGGCGAAGGCGGGGGGCACAATCAGCCCCAGCATTTT. Its protein product is CASSRGEGGGHNQPQHF.

The sample holds a few counts of this clonotype. The chain recombines TRBV6-2 or TRBV6-3 with TRBJ1-1; 10 bases agree with TRBD1. The CDR3 runs to 15 residues. Per germline, CDR1 MNHEY and CDR2 SVGEGT. Trimming at V came to 2 bases and at J to 3 bases, leaving 3 bases not matched to a gene. In nucleotides, the CDR3 is TGTGCCAGCAGTTACGCCGGGACAGGGGACACTGAAGCTTTCTTT. Translating gives CASSYAGTGDTEAFF.

This clonotype is medium-sized (0.01 to 0.1%). V is TRBV7-8 and J is TRBJ1-1; 9 nucleotides align to TRBD1. The CDR3 is made up of 15 amino acids. J was trimmed by 7 bases and V by 5 bases; bases with no gene match: 11. Germline V gene sequence: CDR1 SGHVS, CDR2 FQNEAQ. DNA of the CDR3: TGTGCCAGCAGCCTAGGGGACAGGGAGTCCCTTGAAGCTTTCTTT. The encoded protein is CASSLGDRESLEAFF. The entire variable domain, with the rest obtained from reference TRBV7-8 and TRBJ1-1, is as follows: GAGVSQSPRYKVAKRGQDVALRCDPISGHVSLFWYQQALGQGPEFLTYFQNEAQLDKSGLPSDRFFAERPEGSVSTLKIQRTQQEDSAVYLCASSLGDRESLEAFFGQGTRLTVV.

The CDR3 sequence: CASSARQGAGYGYTF. The CDR3 region has the DNA TGTGCCAGCAGCGCCCGACAGGGGGCGGGCTATGGCTACACCTTC. The J gene is TRBJ1-2, the V gene TRBV9; 10 nucleotides agree with TRBD1. The V and J ends lost 3 bases and 4 bases, in that order; junction bases with no gene match: 6. The CDR3 runs to 15 residues. From germline, CDR1 is SGDLS and CDR2 YYNGEE.

Concerning this clonotype: A much larger clone differs from this one at a single base, so this may be a read error. This rearrangement joins TRBV3-1 to TRBJ2-1, with D hard to call. Trimming took 6 bases from V and 1 from J, leaving 13 bases between them. CDR1 is LGHDT and CDR2 is YNNKEL in the germline V gene (reference sequence). This CDR3 region has 15 residues. The CDR3 reads CASSPLGWSYNEQFF. The CDR3 DNA follows: TGTGCCAGCAGTCCTTTGGGGTGGTCCTACAATGAGCAGTTCTTC.

CDR3 nucleotide sequence: TGTGCCAGCAGTTTAGGTCCAGGGACGGTCACTGAAGCTTTCTTT. Translating gives CASSLGPGTVTEAFF. The chain links TRBV12-3 or TRBV12-4 to TRBJ1-1; TRBD1 might be the D (5 bases). V was cut by 1 base and J by 4 bases, with 13 bases left in between. The CDR3 runs to 15 residues.

This clonotype was recorded at least ten times. The rearrangement links TRBV5-6 to TRBJ1-2; TRBD1 might be the D (6 bases). This CDR3 spans 16 amino acids. Per germline, CDR1 SGHDT and CDR2 YYEEEE. Trimming removed 0 bases from V and 2 bases from J, with 14 bases in between. The CDR3 bases are TGTGCCAGCAGCTTGGTCGGGGGCCATATGAACTATGGCTACACCTTC. It yields the protein CASSLVGGHMNYGYTF. Drawing the rest from reference TRBV5-6 and TRBJ1-2, the complete variable domain is DAGVTQSPTHLIKTRGQQVTLRCSPKSGHDTVSWYQQALGQGPQFIFQYYEEEERQRGNFPDRFSGHQFPNYSSELNVNALLLGDSALYLCASSLVGGHMNYGYTFGSGTRLTVV.

This clonotype came up a few times. The chain joins TRBV5-5 to TRBJ2-2, with a tentative D call TRBD2 (6 bases). CDR1 is SGHKS, CDR2 YYEKEE, per germline (reference sequence). V was pared by 4 bases and J by 5 bases, with 15 bases between. CDR3 length: 15 amino acids. CDR3 amino acids: CASSAGLTGTGELFF. CDR3 nucleotide sequence: TGTGCCAGCAGCGCGGGACTTACGGGGACCGGGGAGCTGTTTTTT.

This clonotype was counted ten times or more. The rearrangement joins TRBV7-9 to TRBJ1-1; D is uncertain. The CDR3 is 12 residues long. V shed 5 bases and J shed 5 bases, with 9 bases lying between them. Germline V gene data show CDR1 as SEHNR and CDR2 as FQNEAQ (reference sequence). CDR3 residues: CASSPQSTEAFF. In DNA form, the CDR3 reads TGTGCCAGCAGCCCGCAGTCAACTGAAGCTTTCTTT.

This clonotype was picked up many times. CDR3 region: CASSEALAWEQYV. The CDR3 DNA reads TGTGCCAGCAGTGAAGCGTTAGCGTGGGAGCAGTACGTC. This chain joins TRBV2 and TRBJ2-7; D might be TRBD2 (5 bases). V lost 0 bases and J 7 bases, leaving 10 bases between the germline ends. The CDR3 runs 13 residues. Germline CDR1 SNHLY, CDR2 FYNNEI.

The chain joins TRBV7-9 to TRBJ1-1; D gene ambiguous. The CDR3 length is 14 residues. Germline loops: CDR1 SEHNR, CDR2 FQNEAQ (reference sequence). V lost 0 bases and J lost 6, with 11 bases in between. The CDR3 here is CASSLALESAEAFF. The CDR3 DNA sequence: TGTGCCAGCAGCTTAGCGCTGGAGTCTGCTGAAGCTTTCTTT.

This clonotype was seen repeatedly, ten times or more. The V gene is TRBV2, the J gene TRBJ1-5; D unclear. CDR3 length: 16 amino acids. Per germline, CDR1 SNHLY and CDR2 FYNNEI. Trimming took 8 bases from V and 0 from J, leaving 17 bases between them. In DNA form, the CDR3 reads TGTGCCAGCGCGGCGGAAACCCCCTATAGCAATCAGCCCCAGCATTTT. Translation: CASAAETPYSNQPQHF.